Below, one TCR beta chain is given with its context. The target antigen is unknown. Trimming pared 1 base from V and 4 bases from J, leaving 10 bases between. There are 14 residues in the CDR3. Germline V lookup: CDR1 LNHDA, CDR2 SQIVND (reference sequence). The data derive from a study of cytomegalovirus exposure and HLA in healthy donors. General study points: V- and J-gene trimming in TCR beta was tied to a missense DCLRE1C variant by an analysis performed later.

A multiplex PCR was run with 60 Vbeta primers and 13 Jbeta primers. Authors' analysis steps: Around 11 million shared chains were among the roughly 80 million unique TCR beta chains that a later analysis counted. The protocol was immunoSEQ multiplex PCR, while the TCRdb copy is restricted to in-frame clones and leaves out a portion. The D gene and trimming were derived from the DNA, and the V and J assignments and clone size from that table. The table includes about 160,000 clones, approximately 84% detected once. This chain joins TRBV19 and TRBJ1-1, with D hard to call. Sequencing was done on a sample of PBMCs. This receptor was identified in a man in his forties or fifties in good health and CMV-seropositive. CDR3 sequence: CASSIAHLSTEAFF. The CDR3 DNA follows: TGTGCCAGTAGTATAGCCCACTTGAGCACTGAAGCTTTCTTT. Supplemented by reference TRBV19 and TRBJ1-1, the full variable domain reads DGGITQSPKYLFRKEGQNVTLSCEQNLNHDAMYWYRQDPGQGLRLIYYSQIVNDFQKGDIAEGYSVSREKKESFPLTVTSAQKNPTAFYLCASSIAHLSTEAFFGQGTRLTVV.